The 25 T cell receptor beta chains in this list originate from one sample, sequenced in a study of long-term antiretroviral therapy in people with HIV. Version v3.0 of the immunoSEQ assay ran at survey level. Assay used: immunoSEQ multiplex PCR; TCRdb lists only in-frame clones, some missing. Of fewer than 55,000 clones listed, about 96% are singletons. This material consisted of unsorted PBMCs, taken 3.7 years after starting antiretroviral therapy. The receptor source for this set is a woman aged 45-60 years with HIV.

The chain employs TRBV6-1 and TRBJ2-1; 7 bases are a match to TRBD1. The CDR3 extends over 15 amino acids. V lost 4 bases, J lost 2 bases, and 5 bases stayed unmatched. CDR1 and CDR2 (germline): MNHNS, SASEGT. Written as DNA, the CDR3 is TGTGCCAGCAGTGGGGACAGAGGCACCTACAATGAGCAGTTCTTC. Translating it yields CASSGDRGTYNEQFF.

The chain uses TRBV6-5 and TRBJ1-1; D is perhaps TRBD1 (5 bases). This CDR3 spans 15 amino acids. Per germline, CDR1 MNHEY and CDR2 SVGAGI. Trimming removed 0 bases at V and 7 bases at J, with 15 bases between. Here the CDR3 reads CASSYSGGTQGEAFF. The CDR3, as DNA: TGTGCCAGCAGTTACTCGGGTGGGACGCAAGGTGAAGCTTTCTTT.

The chain recombines TRBV9 with TRBJ2-7, with TRBD1 matching 9 bases. V was clipped by 2 bases and J by 1 base; unmatched bases: 4. Germline V gene lookup returns CDR1 SGDLS and CDR2 YYNGEE. CDR3 length equals 15 residues. The DNA of the CDR3 is TGTGCCAGCAGCGTCCAGGACAGGGGATCCTACGAGCAGTACTTC. Translating gives CASSVQDRGSYEQYF. Full variable domain (rest looked up from reference TRBV9 and TRBJ2-7): DSGVTQTPKHLITATGQRVTLRCSPRSGDLSVYWYQQSLDQGLQFLIQYYNGEERAKGNILERFSAQQFPDLHSELNLSSLELGDSALYFCASSVQDRGSYEQYFGPGTRLTVT.

The chain has TRBV5-4 and TRBJ2-6, with D maybe TRBD1 (5 bases). This CDR3 contains 16 residues. Trimming cost V 4 bases and J 4 bases, with 15 bases left between them. Germline V gene lookup returns CDR1 SGHNT and CDR2 YYREEE (reference sequence). This CDR3 reads CASSPDPGYGANVLTF. For the CDR3, the DNA is TGTGCCAGCAGCCCGGACCCAGGGTACGGGGCCAACGTCCTGACTTTC.

This chain joins TRBV19 and TRBJ2-7; 7 nucleotides line up with TRBD2. The CDR3 is 13 residues long. Germline CDR1 is LNHDA and CDR2 is SQIVND (reference sequence). The J segment lost 3 bases and the V segment lost 1 base, leaving 0 bases of the junction unmatched. The CDR3 is CASSIGDYYEQYF. CDR3 nucleotides: TGTGCCAGTAGTATAGGGGACTACTACGAGCAGTACTTC.

The V call is TRBV9, the J call TRBJ2-1; 10 bases are shared with TRBD2. The CDR3 spans 14 residues. The germline gives CDR1 SGDLS, CDR2 YYNGEE. After removal of 0 bases from V and 10 bases from J, the junction contained 4 bases not matched to a gene. Written as DNA, the CDR3 is TGTGCCAGCAGCGTAGTTGGTAGCGGGGGGGAGCAGTTCTTC. Protein: CASSVVGSGGEQFF.

The chain has TRBV2 and TRBJ1-2, with a tentative D call TRBD1 (5 bases). Germline CDR1 and CDR2: SNHLY and FYNNEI. Trimming pared 6 bases from V and 1 base from J, leaving 15 bases between. The CDR3 has 15 residues. CDR3 sequence reads: CASRDDSNLNYGYTF. In DNA form, the CDR3 reads TGTGCCAGCAGAGACGACAGTAATCTTAACTATGGCTACACCTTC.

CDR3: CASSFDRLARPDTQYF. The CDR3 DNA follows: TGTGCCAGCAGCTTTGATCGACTAGCGCGGCCAGATACGCAGTATTTT. V usage is TRBV7-8 and J usage is TRBJ2-3; 8 bases align to TRBD2. Unmatched junction bases numbered 9, after V lost 3 bases and J lost 4 bases. Germline V gene lookup returns CDR1 SGHVS and CDR2 FQNEAQ. The CDR3 covers 16 residues.

CDR3 region: CASSGARAGQPQHF. The CDR3 bases are TGTGCCAGCAGCGGGGCCAGGGCGGGACAGCCCCAGCATTTT. This chain links TRBV9 with TRBJ1-5; a weak D match, TRBD1 (5 bases). The V and J ends lost 3 bases and 7 bases respectively, with 14 bases between them. The CDR3 length is 14 residues. Germline CDR1 reads SGDLS; CDR2 reads YYNGEE.

The rearrangement joins TRBV6-5 to TRBJ1-6; no firm D call. The germline CDR1 and CDR2 sequences are MNHEY and SVGAGI. This CDR3 is built from 16 residues. V was cut by 4 bases and J by 7 bases, with 17 bases left in between. In DNA, the CDR3 is TGTGCCAGCAGTTCCAACGGGAGGGTGAACAATTCACCCCTCCACTTT. As protein: CASSSNGRVNNSPLHF.

The chain has TRBV2 and TRBJ1-3, with D possibly being TRBD1 (6 bases). This CDR3 region has 17 residues. The V gene's germline CDR1 is SNHLY and CDR2 FYNNEI. V lost 5 bases and J 0 bases, leaving 17 bases between the germline ends. The CDR3 DNA sequence: TGTGCCAGCAGTCCCCGGGACACCGCGAGCTCTGGAAACACCATATATTTT. As protein: CASSPRDTASSGNTIYF.

This chain joins TRBV5-1 and TRBJ2-7; 12 nucleotides match TRBD1. The ends lost 4 bases at V and 2 bases at J; junction bases unmatched: 4. The V gene's germline CDR1 is SGHRS and CDR2 YFSETQ. The CDR3 is 15 amino acids. CDR3 coding DNA: TGCGCCAGCAGCCCCCGGGACAGGGGGCCCTACGAGCAGTACTTC. Translated, it gives CASSPRDRGPYEQYF.

To note about this clone: An end of the junction differs from the germline gene, which may be a read error. The rearrangement links TRBV25-1 to TRBJ1-5, with D uncertain. The CDR3 runs 13 residues. CDR1 and CDR2 from the germline V gene are MGHDK and SYGVNS. CDR3 protein: CASSGTTTPGFYF. In nucleotides, the CDR3 is TGTGCCAGCAGTGGAACCACAACCCCAGGTTTCTATTTT.

The chain joins TRBV5-1 to TRBJ2-1; D is perhaps TRBD2 (7 bases). CDR3 size: 15 residues. The germline V and J ends were trimmed by 3 bases and 2 bases, with 12 bases remaining between them. Germline V CDR1 and CDR2: SGHRS, YFSETQ. CDR3 protein: CASSWGEGAYNEQFF. CDR3 nucleotides: TGCGCCAGCAGCTGGGGGGAGGGGGCCTACAATGAGCAGTTCTTC.

The J gene is TRBJ2-1, the V gene TRBV27; D is unresolved. V was shortened by 4 bases and J by 1 base, with 11 bases between the two germline ends. The CDR3 extends over 15 amino acids. CDR1 MNHEY and CDR2 SMNVEV come from the germline V gene (reference sequence). CDR3 bases: TGTGCCAGCAGTTCTGGGCCGCCTTCCTACAATGAGCAGTTCTTC. Amino acid sequence: CASSSGPPSYNEQFF.

This chain joins TRBV10-3 and TRBJ2-5, with 9 bases matching TRBD1. Losses at the gene ends were 11 bases for V and 4 bases for J; bases not matched to a gene: 14. The CDR3 is 15 amino acids. Germline V CDR1 and CDR2: ENHRY, SYGVKD. CDR3 in amino acids: CAVATGQGNSETQYF. The CDR3 nucleotides read TGTGCCGTCGCAACGGGACAGGGTAATTCAGAGACCCAGTACTTC.

The CDR3 here is CASSLASGAQTNYGYTF. CDR3 sequence (DNA): TGTGCCAGCAGCTTAGCATCGGGGGCTCAAACTAACTATGGCTACACCTTC. The rearrangement uses TRBV7-2 and TRBJ1-2, with TRBD1 as a possible D gene (6 bases). Trimming removed 0 bases from V and 0 bases from J, with 14 bases in between. The CDR3 has 17 residues. The germline CDR1 and CDR2 sequences are SGHTA and FQGNSA.

The CDR3 region is CASSEYGGSGNTIYF. The CDR3 region has the DNA TGTGCCAGCAGTGAATATGGGGGATCTGGAAACACCATATATTTT. The rearrangement uses TRBV25-1 and TRBJ1-3; weak D call: TRBD1 (5 bases). The CDR3 length is 15 residues. V was shortened by 0 bases and J by 1 base, with 7 bases between the two germline ends. Germline V CDR1 and CDR2: MGHDK, SYGVNS.

The chain uses TRBV7-5 and TRBJ2-6; the table assigns TRBD2, which was not confirmed against the DNA. TRBV7-5 is designated a pseudogene. This CDR3 region has 17 residues. CDR3 loop: CARSLREFRSGANVLTF. CDR3 coding DNA: TGTGCCAGAAGCTTACGGGAGTTTCGCTCTGGGGCCAACGTCCTGACTTTC.

This clone was observed a single time. This chain links TRBV2 with TRBJ1-1, with TRBD1 matching over 10 bases. CDR3 length: 14 residues. J lost 4 bases, V lost 6 bases, and 5 bases had no gene match. Germline CDR1 and CDR2: SNHLY and FYNNEI. CDR3 in amino acids: CASRGQGWITEAFF. The CDR3 bases are TGTGCCAGCAGGGGACAGGGGTGGATCACTGAAGCTTTCTTT.

The J gene is TRBJ1-1, the V gene TRBV7-9, with 12 bases fitting TRBD1. Unmatched junction bases numbered 2, after V lost 5 bases and J lost 4 bases. CDR3 length: 14 amino acids. Per the germline V gene, CDR1 is SEHNR and CDR2 is FQNEAQ (reference sequence). CDR3 in amino acids: CASSAGQGATEAFF. The CDR3 DNA follows: TGTGCCAGCAGCGCGGGACAGGGGGCCACTGAAGCTTTCTTT.

The gene calls are TRBV5-4 and TRBJ2-2, with D tentatively TRBD2 (5 bases). V lost 0 bases and J lost 4, with 13 bases in between. CDR3 length: 16 residues. The germline V gene has CDR1 SGHNT and CDR2 YYREEE (reference sequence). DNA of the CDR3: TGTGCCAGCAGCTTGGTAGGCGGGTTGGGCACCGGGGAGCTGTTTTTT. Amino acids: CASSLVGGLGTGELFF.

The chain carries TRBV19 and TRBJ1-1; 8 bases are a match to TRBD1. This CDR3 is built from 16 residues. With 3 bases clipped from V and 7 bases from J, the junction kept 13 bases outside the gene matches. Germline V lookup: CDR1 LNHDA, CDR2 SQIVND (reference sequence). Here the CDR3 DNA reads TGTGCCAGTAGTATGTCACCGGGACAGGTTCAAGGTGAAGCTTTCTTT. It specifies CASSMSPGQVQGEAFF.

The chain employs TRBV9 and TRBJ2-7; 12 bases fit TRBD2. J lost 5 bases, V lost 3 bases, and 6 bases had no gene match. Germline CDR1 and CDR2: SGDLS and YYNGEE. This CDR3 is 15 amino acids long. In DNA, the CDR3 is TGTGCCAGCAGCGCCCGACTAGCGGGGGTGGACGAGCAGTACTTC. As protein: CASSARLAGVDEQYF.

Written as DNA, the CDR3 is TGTGCCAGCTCGCAGGGGGCGCAGACCTACGAGCAGTACTTC. Translating it yields CASSQGAQTYEQYF. The V and J genes are TRBV18 and TRBJ2-7; 8 bases are a match to TRBD1. J gave up 2 bases and V 6 bases, and 6 bases lay outside the gene matches. Germline V gene lookup returns CDR1 KGHSH and CDR2 LQKENI. This CDR3 spans 14 amino acids.